The 15 T cell receptor beta chains below were found in one sample sequenced in a study of tumor-infiltrating lymphocytes in primary liver carcinoma. The input was about 490 ng total RNA; TCR beta cDNA was made from it with a constant-region primer. Investigators got TCR beta libraries out of three nested multiplex PCR rounds, done with slightly modified ARM-PCR. Rounds one and two of PCR, each of 10 cycles, were primed with TRBV1-TRBV30 forward primers and a C-beta reverse primer. MiXCR was run by TCRdb on the multiplex PCR reads, yielding one entry per CDR3 protein. Of roughly 50,000 distinct CDR3 sequences listed, about 80% are singletons. Co-extraction yielded RNA and DNA from around 20-30 mg of unsorted bulk tissue. Material: liver tumor tissue from sampling region 2. Indicated subset: tumor region T2, inferior pole. The receptors shown here come from a man between 35 and 55 years old with primary liver carcinoma and hepatitis B virus infection.

This clonotype appeared a single time. The rearrangement links TRBV5-1 to TRBJ2-3, with 8 bases fitting TRBD2. This CDR3 contains 16 residues. CDR1 and CDR2 (germline): SGHRS, YFSETQ. Trimming cost V 10 bases and J 2 bases; bases outside gene matches: 15. Here the CDR3 DNA reads TGCGCCTGTAGCTTGGGTTTAGCGGGGTCCACAGATACGCAGTATTTT. Translating gives CACSLGLAGSTDTQYF.

In this sample, this clonotype turned up once. This chain connects TRBV11-2 to TRBJ1-3; D is undetermined. CDR1 is SGHAT, CDR2 FQNNGV, per germline. This CDR3 contains 13 residues. V shed 0 bases and J shed 2 bases, with 2 bases lying between them. This CDR3 reads CASSLDAGNTIYF. DNA of the CDR3: TGTGCCAGCAGCTTAGATGCTGGAAACACCATATATTTT.

This clonotype is large by share. The chain uses TRBV4-1 and TRBJ2-2; no reliable D call. Germline lookup yields CDR1 MGHRA and CDR2 YSYEKL. The CDR3 runs to 13 residues. Between the trimmed V and J ends, which lost 1 base and 7 bases, there was a span of 7 bases. This chain's CDR3 is CASSQGQGGELFF. Here the CDR3 DNA reads TGCGCCAGCAGCCAAGGACAAGGCGGGGAGCTGTTTTTT.

This chain links TRBV6-6 with TRBJ1-1; no definite D call. CDR3 length: 12 residues. Germline values: CDR1 MNHNY, CDR2 SVGAGI (reference sequence). V shed 11 bases and J shed 8 bases, with 18 bases lying between them. CDR3 in DNA: TGTGCCGGCAATTACGGGCCCACCGAAGCTTTCTTT. Protein sequence: CAGNYGPTEAFF.

Only one count was recorded for this clonotype. The conserved closing phenylalanine or tryptophan is absent in this CDR3, likely reflecting a read error. The DNA is omitted, as the CDR3 cannot be located on it reliably, and the CDR3 follows TCRdb's listing. The CDR3 sequence: CASSGGDVMNTEALI. The V and J genes are TRBV5-6 and TRBJ1-1. The CDR3 length is 15 residues, termini included. Germline V gives CDR1 SGHDT, CDR2 YYEEEE.

This clonotype was seen once. Possible read error: a much larger clone is one base away. V is TRBV28 and J is TRBJ2-1, with a weak D call TRBD1 (6 bases). The CDR3 spans 15 residues. Germline CDR1 reads MDHEN; CDR2 reads SYDVKM. V lost 7 bases, J lost 5 bases, and 18 bases lay in between. The CDR3: CASNPPGHGHNEQFF. CDR3 sequence (DNA): TGTGCCAGCAACCCCCCGGGACATGGCCACAATGAGCAGTTCTTC.

This clonotype was seen at least ten times. The J gene is TRBJ1-4, the V gene TRBV28; TRBD1 matches 9 bases. Germline V gene data show CDR1 as MDHEN and CDR2 as SYDVKM. V dropped 3 bases and J dropped 6; count of bases not matched to a gene: 2. CDR3 size: 14 residues. This CDR3 reads CASSLDRGDEKLFF. CDR3 DNA: TGTGCCAGCAGTTTGGACAGGGGAGATGAAAAACTGTTTTTT.

There are a few counts of this clonotype. Relative to the germline gene, one junction end is altered; a read error may explain this. The CDR3 DNA follows: TGTGCTAGCAGCCTGGATATCGGACTAGCCATGAGTGAGCAGTTCTTC. This codes for CASSLDIGLAMSEQFF. V and J are TRBV11-2 and TRBJ2-1; TRBD2 aligns across 8 bases. The CDR3 extends over 16 amino acids. Germline values: CDR1 SGHAT, CDR2 FQNNGV.

This rearrangement joins TRBV11-2 to TRBJ2-3; no firm D call. The germline gives CDR1 SGHAT, CDR2 FQNNGV. The CDR3 is made up of 14 amino acids. CDR3 loop: CDSSLGSPSDTQYF. As DNA, the CDR3 is TGTGATAGCAGCCTGGGCTCCCCGTCAGATACGCAGTATTTT.

The rearrangement uses TRBV14 and TRBJ2-5; D gene unclear. The CDR3 consists of 17 residues. The V end lost 0 bases, the J end lost 1 base, and 15 bases lay between the germline ends. Germline V lookup: CDR1 SGHDN, CDR2 FVKESK. Here the CDR3 reads CASSQDHAQEFQETQYF. CDR3 coding DNA: TGTGCCAGCAGCCAAGATCATGCCCAGGAGTTCCAAGAGACCCAGTACTTC.

This clonotype was counted at least ten times. The chain uses TRBV12-3 or TRBV12-4 and TRBJ2-5; D might be TRBD1 (6 bases). Trimming shortened V by 5 bases and J by 3 bases, and 7 bases separated the two germline ends. The CDR3 sequence is 12 residues long. CDR3 in DNA: TGTGCCAGCAGTCCAGGGGAAGAGACCCAGTACTTC. It translates to CASSPGEETQYF.

Worth noting for this clonotype: Possible read error: a much larger clone is one base away. The DNA of the CDR3 is TGTCCCAGCAGCTTAACTAGCGGGACCGGGGAGCTGTTTTTT. Translating gives CPSSLTSGTGELFF. This sequence joins TRBV5-4 and TRBJ2-2, with TRBD2 matching 9 bases. The CDR3 is made up of 14 amino acids. In germline, CDR1 is SGHNT, CDR2 YYREEE (reference sequence). The whole variable domain, filled in from reference TRBV5-4 and TRBJ2-2, reads ETGVTQSPTHLIKTRGQQVTLRCSSQSGHNTVSWYQQALGQGPQFIFQYYREEENGRGNFPPRFSGLQFPNYSSELNVNALELDDSALYLCPSSLTSGTGELFFGEGSRLTVL.

Regarding this clonotype: A much more abundant neighbour one base away suggests this may be a read error. Since no conserved phenylalanine or tryptophan closes the CDR3, a read error is the likely cause. The chain carries TRBV5-1 and TRBJ1-6, with a weak D call TRBD1 (6 bases). The CDR3 totals 15 residues. V lost 0 bases to trimming and J lost 7 bases, with 11 bases between them. CDR1 is SGHRS, CDR2 YFSETQ, per germline. In DNA form, the CDR3 reads TGCGCCAGCAGCTTGGTGACGGGGACAAATTCACCCCTCCACTCT. Translation: CASSLVTGTNSPLHS.

Remarks on this clonotype: It is likely a read error, because the conserved phenylalanine at the end of the CDR3 is missing. This chain's CDR3 is CASSGTSGFTEELFI. In DNA, the CDR3 is TGTGCCAGTTCCGGGACTAGCGGGTTCACCGAGGAGCTGTTTATT. J is TRBJ2-2 and V is TRBV12-3 or TRBV12-4, with TRBD2 matching 12 bases. This CDR3 has 15 residues.

This clonotype has ten or more counts. The chain has TRBV12-3 or TRBV12-4 and TRBJ2-1; D perhaps matches TRBD2 (5 bases). The CDR3 length is 15 residues. Deletions cut 6 bases from V and 8 bases from J, with 20 bases between. The CDR3 loop reads CASSPPTVRRDEQFF. DNA of the CDR3: TGTGCCAGCAGCCCTCCAACGGTTAGGCGGGATGAGCAGTTCTTC.